A single sample is the source of the 20 T cell receptor beta chains below, sequenced in a study of CD8 T cells in Susac syndrome. The RNA input was roughly 0.45 to 1 ug, and it was reverse transcribed with random hexamers. MiXCR was run by TCRdb on the immunoSEQ multiplex PCR reads, yielding one entry per CDR3 protein. Among some 130,000 distinct CDR3 sequences listed, 95% were seen once. What was sequenced was CD8+ T cells from PBMCs. The receptors shown here come from a human donor with Susac syndrome.

The V call is TRBV12-3 or TRBV12-4, the J call TRBJ1-2; D is unresolved. There are 14 residues in the CDR3. Trimming cost V 5 bases and J 4 bases, with 14 bases left between them. The CDR3 reads CASSPQRTGYGYTF. The CDR3, as DNA: TGTGCCAGCAGTCCCCAGAGGACTGGCTATGGCTACACCTTC.

The CDR3 DNA reads TGTGCCAGCAGCCCGATATCCCTCTCCTACAATGAGCAGTTCTTC. This codes for CASSPISLSYNEQFF. This sequence joins TRBV9 and TRBJ2-1, with D uncertain. The ends were cut back, 4 bases at V and 0 bases at J, with 11 bases in the middle. The CDR3 runs to 15 residues. The germline V gene encodes CDR1 SGDLS and CDR2 YYNGEE.

The count of this clonotype is one. V gene TRBV12-3 or TRBV12-4 combines with J gene TRBJ1-2, with a tentative D call TRBD1 (5 bases). V was clipped by 1 base and J by 7 bases, with 22 bases between them. The CDR3 has 17 amino acids. The CDR3 loop reads CASSLVVLREYKGGYTF. As DNA, the CDR3 is TGTGCCAGCAGTTTAGTCGTTCTCAGGGAGTATAAAGGTGGCTACACCTTC.

The chain uses TRBV29-1 and TRBJ1-3; the D is unclear. CDR1 and CDR2 (germline): SQVTM, ANQGSEA. V lost 1 base and J 9 bases, leaving 7 bases between the germline ends. The CDR3 totals 11 residues. DNA of the CDR3: TGCAGCGTTGAAGCAGGCGTCACCATATATTTT. Its translation is CSVEAGVTIYF.

This clonotype was found a few times. The V and J genes are TRBV11-2 and TRBJ1-1; unclear D gene. The length of the CDR3 is 11 residues. CDR1 is SGHAT and CDR2 is FQNNGV in the germline V gene. Trimming removed 3 bases from V and 6 bases from J, with 5 bases in between. CDR3 DNA: TGTGCCAGCAGCTTGGCTCCTGAAGCTTTCTTT. Translation: CASSLAPEAFF.

This chain connects TRBV14 to TRBJ2-7; the D is unclear. The CDR3 loop spans 16 amino acids. Germline V gives CDR1 SGHDN, CDR2 FVKESK. Trimming stripped 0 bases from V and 0 bases from J, with 12 bases between. The CDR3 DNA follows: TGTGCCAGCAGCCAAGAAAGTGGGATGACCTCCTACGAGCAGTACTTC. Residues: CASSQESGMTSYEQYF. Full variable domain (missing parts from reference TRBV14 and TRBJ2-7): EAGVTQFPSHSVIEKGQTVTLRCDPISGHDNLYWYRRVMGKEIKFLLHFVKESKQDESGMPNNRFLAERTGGTYSTLKVQPAELEDSGVYFCASSQESGMTSYEQYFGPGTRLTVT.

The chain links TRBV10-3 to TRBJ2-1, with 8 bases aligning to TRBD2. Germline CDR1 is ENHRY and CDR2 is SYGVKD. The CDR3 loop spans 14 amino acids. V shed 3 bases and J 7 bases; nucleotides not matched to a gene: 5. CDR3 sequence (DNA): TGTGCCATCAGTGACCGGGAGGGCTTGAATGAGCAGTTCTTC. Translating gives CAISDREGLNEQFF.

The rearrangement links TRBV7-2 to TRBJ2-1, with D unresolved. Germline values: CDR1 SGHTA, CDR2 FQGNSA. This CDR3 region has 13 residues. V was cut by 5 bases and J by 10 bases, with 15 bases left in between. This CDR3 reads CASSPHGYPEQFF. The CDR3 bases are TGTGCCAGCAGCCCCCACGGGTACCCAGAGCAGTTCTTC.

The V call is TRBV20-1, the J call TRBJ2-1; the D is unclear. Trimming stripped 7 bases from V and 1 base from J, with 14 bases between. The CDR3 length is 14 residues. Per germline, CDR1 DFQATT and CDR2 SNEGSKA (reference sequence). DNA for the CDR3: TGCAGTGTATCAGGAGAGGCGTCCTACAATGAGCAGTTCTTC. This sequence encodes CSVSGEASYNEQFF.

The chain employs TRBV27 and TRBJ2-7; TRBD2 is a possible D gene (6 bases). Germline V lookup: CDR1 MNHEY, CDR2 SMNVEV (reference sequence). Trimming cost V 8 bases and J 5 bases, with 10 bases left between them. This CDR3 is 11 amino acids long. The CDR3 here is CASAWGDEQYF. CDR3 nucleotide sequence: TGTGCCAGCGCGTGGGGGGACGAGCAGTACTTC.

The chain employs TRBV27 and TRBJ2-1, with D possibly being TRBD2 (6 bases). CDR1 MNHEY and CDR2 SMNVEV come from the germline V gene (reference sequence). The CDR3 extends over 14 amino acids. Trimming cost V 0 bases and J 8 bases, with 11 bases left between them. This CDR3 reads CASSLSPRDYEQFF. The CDR3 nucleotides read TGTGCCAGCAGTTTATCGCCCAGGGACTATGAGCAGTTCTTC.

The chain is built from TRBV5-1 and TRBJ2-1; the match to TRBD2 covers 7 bases. This CDR3 comprises 15 residues. Germline CDR1 is SGHRS and CDR2 is YFSETQ. Germline trimming cut 0 bases from V and 8 bases from J; bases unmatched to any gene: 8. The CDR3 is CASSLEGLRADEQFF. The CDR3 bases are TGCGCCAGCAGCTTGGAGGGACTACGGGCGGATGAGCAGTTCTTC.

This clonotype was counted once. The V and J genes are TRBV20-1 and TRBJ2-5, with D maybe TRBD1 (6 bases). V was cut by 5 bases and J by 1 base, with 20 bases left in between. The V gene's germline CDR1 is DFQATT and CDR2 SNEGSKA (reference sequence). The CDR3 consists of 16 residues. Written as DNA, the CDR3 is TGCAGTGCTGGCCGAAGACCCGGACAGCCCCAAGAGACCCAGTACTTC. This gives the protein CSAGRRPGQPQETQYF.

V usage is TRBV27 and J usage is TRBJ2-1, with D possibly TRBD2 on 6 matching bases. V was shortened by 8 bases and J by 6 bases, with 20 bases between the two germline ends. Germline V gene sequence: CDR1 MNHEY, CDR2 SMNVEV (reference sequence). The CDR3 totals 15 residues. The CDR3 region has the DNA TGTGCCAGCCAGGTGGCGGGAATCGGGAGCAATGAGCAGTTCTTC. Its translation: CASQVAGIGSNEQFF.

The chain couples TRBV27 to TRBJ1-4; 9 bases agree with TRBD1. The CDR3 length is 13 residues. Germline V gene data show CDR1 as MNHEY and CDR2 as SMNVEV (reference sequence). V shed 3 bases, J shed 8 bases, and the junction held 1 base outside the gene matches. The CDR3 loop reads CASSFGTGEKLFF. The CDR3 DNA follows: TGTGCCAGCAGTTTCGGGACAGGGGAAAAACTGTTTTTT.

The V call is TRBV29-1, the J call TRBJ2-1; D is undetermined. The germline V gene has CDR1 SQVTM and CDR2 ANQGSEA. CDR3 length: 10 residues. V lost 4 bases and J 7 bases, leaving 5 bases between the germline ends. For the CDR3, the DNA is TGCAGCGTTGTGGTGAATGAGCAGTTCTTC. Translated: CSVVVNEQFF.

The V call is TRBV9, the J call TRBJ1-1, with D uncertain. Trimming took off 0 bases at V and 6 bases at J, with 9 bases between the two ends. The germline CDR1 and CDR2 sequences are SGDLS and YYNGEE. This CDR3 contains 13 residues. The CDR3: CASSVADPAEAFF. The CDR3 DNA sequence: TGTGCCAGCAGCGTAGCTGACCCGGCTGAAGCTTTCTTT. Variable domain in full (rest from reference TRBV9 and TRBJ1-1): DSGVTQTPKHLITATGQRVTLRCSPRSGDLSVYWYQQSLDQGLQFLIQYYNGEERAKGNILERFSAQQFPDLHSELNLSSLELGDSALYFCASSVADPAEAFFGQGTRLTVV.

CDR3 coding DNA: TGCAGTGCTAAGGACAGGGTTGTTGAGCCCCAGCATTTT. It yields the protein CSAKDRVVEPQHF. V usage is TRBV20-1 and J usage is TRBJ1-5; 8 bases align to TRBD1. After removal of 4 bases from V and 8 bases from J, the junction contained 7 bases not matched to a gene. CDR3 length equals 13 residues. The germline V gene has CDR1 DFQATT and CDR2 SNEGSKA (reference sequence).

This chain links TRBV5-6 with TRBJ1-5; D ambiguous. Germline assignment: CDR1 SGHDT and CDR2 YYEEEE. V was clipped by 7 bases and J by 4 bases, with 12 bases between them. This CDR3 comprises 13 residues. CDR3 DNA: TGTGCCAGCTCACCCGGGATTAATCAGCCCCAGCATTTT. This codes for CASSPGINQPQHF.

V gene TRBV29-1 combines with J gene TRBJ2-5; 8 bases fit TRBD1. Germline V gives CDR1 SQVTM, CDR2 ANQGSEA. V dropped 6 bases and J dropped 7; count of bases not matched to a gene: 13. This CDR3 is built from 14 residues. The CDR3, as DNA: TGCAGCGTCCACCCCCCGGACAGGGAAGGGACCCAGTACTTC. Translation gives CSVHPPDREGTQYF.